These 30 T cell receptor beta chains originate from one sample sequenced in a study of T-cell memory formation after mild COVID-19. TCRdb re-called the 5' RACE reads through MiXCR, storing one row per CDR3 protein. The sample shows roughly 450,000 distinct CDR3 sequences, around a sixth of them seen only once. The sequencing input was PBMCs or a T cell subset sorted from them (not recorded which). The origin of the receptors is an adult woman who had mild COVID-19 (a few samples of this study predate the infection). Cell type and time point are not known.

This clonotype was counted at least ten times. The rearrangement links TRBV7-9 to TRBJ2-1; D is possibly TRBD2 (6 bases). The germline V gene has CDR1 SEHNR and CDR2 FQNEAQ (reference sequence). The CDR3 contains 14 residues. V lost 5 bases and J lost 5, with 13 bases in between. The CDR3 DNA sequence: TGTGCCAGCAGCCCGGGACTGGGGCACAATGAGCAGTTCTTC. Translated: CASSPGLGHNEQFF.

This clonotype was found a few times. V usage is TRBV9 and J usage is TRBJ2-1, with TRBD2 identical over 16 bases. CDR3 size: 20 residues. Germline V CDR1 and CDR2: SGDLS, YYNGEE. V lost 4 bases, J lost 0 bases, and 10 bases stayed unmatched. The DNA for the CDR3 is TGTGCCAGCAGCCCGTACGGGACTAGCGGGAGGGGAAGCTCCTACAATGAGCAGTTCTTC. Translated, it gives CASSPYGTSGRGSSYNEQFF.

This clonotype was counted between two and nine times. V is TRBV5-6 and J is TRBJ2-7; 11 nucleotides match TRBD2. Germline values: CDR1 SGHDT, CDR2 YYEEEE. With V trimmed by 5 bases and J by 3 bases, 7 bases remained unmatched. The CDR3 contains 15 residues. Written as DNA, the CDR3 is TGTGCCAGCAGTCCTACTAGCGGGAGAGTCTACGAGCAGTACTTC. Translated: CASSPTSGRVYEQYF.

With regard to this clonotype: Since a much larger clone is just one base distant, this may be a read error. The CDR3 DNA reads as TGTGCCAGCAGCTCCTATACGCAGTATTTT. Translation: CASSSYTQYF. The rearrangement links TRBV11-2 to TRBJ2-3; D unresolved. The CDR3 length is 10 residues. Germline V gene sequence: CDR1 SGHAT, CDR2 FQNNGV. Trimming took off 4 bases at V and 7 bases at J, with 3 bases between the two ends.

The genes are TRBV5-1 and TRBJ2-1; 9 bases align to TRBD1. The CDR3 loop spans 15 amino acids. CDR1 and CDR2 from the germline V gene are SGHRS and YFSETQ. J was trimmed by 12 bases and V by 2 bases; bases with no gene match: 12. The CDR3 DNA follows: TGCGCCAGCAGCTTACCCGGGACAGGGAACAGGGGGCAGTTCTTC. Protein: CASSLPGTGNRGQFF.

The J gene is TRBJ2-1, the V gene TRBV7-3; a weak D match, TRBD2 (6 bases). Trimming pared 5 bases from V and 10 bases from J, leaving 18 bases between. This CDR3 has 14 amino acids. Germline values: CDR1 SGHTA, CDR2 FQGTGA. The CDR3 reads CASSRGFSGGEQFF. The CDR3 nucleotides read TGTGCCAGCAGCCGCGGGTTCAGCGGAGGGGAGCAGTTCTTC.

This clonotype was counted only a few times. The V gene is TRBV7-9, the J gene TRBJ1-4, with D possibly matching TRBD1 (6 bases). Trimming left V 5 bases short and J 8 bases short, with 21 bases between. The CDR3 runs 16 residues. Germline V lookup: CDR1 SEHNR, CDR2 FQNEAQ (reference sequence). The CDR3 nucleotides read TGTGCCAGCAGCCAAGGCCAGGGGCCATCATCGGAAAAACTGTTTTTT. It codes for CASSQGQGPSSEKLFF.

This clonotype was seen a few times. The chain joins TRBV4-2 to TRBJ2-5; 8 nucleotides agree with TRBD1. There are 18 residues in the CDR3. In germline, CDR1 is LGHNA, CDR2 YNFKEQ. Trimming took 1 base from V and 5 from J; bases not matched to a gene: 15. DNA of the CDR3: TGTGCCAGCAGCCAAGGGGGGGCAGGGGGCTGGTTAAGGGAGACCCAGTACTTC. It specifies CASSQGGAGGWLRETQYF.

This clonotype has a handful of counts. The chain is built from TRBV12-3 or TRBV12-4 and TRBJ1-5; TRBD1 matches at 9 bases. V trimming: 5 bases; J trimming: 10 bases; junction bases outside the gene matches: 9. The CDR3 is made up of 14 amino acids. CDR3 in DNA: TGTGCCAGCAGTCGGGGACAGGGAGTTGGCCCCCAGCATTTT. Protein product: CASSRGQGVGPQHF.

In DNA, the CDR3 is TGCGCCAGCAGCTTGGAAGGGACAGGCGTCGAATCCCAGCATTTT. Translation: CASSLEGTGVESQHF. This chain uses TRBV5-1 with TRBJ1-5; TRBD1 agrees at 8 bases. Germline-derived CDR1 and CDR2 are SGHRS and YFSETQ. J lost 11 bases, V lost 0 bases, and 10 bases had no gene match. This CDR3 is 15 amino acids long. Together with reference TRBV5-1 and TRBJ1-5, the CDR3 gives the full variable domain: KAGVTQTPRYLIKTRGQQVTLSCSPISGHRSVSWYQQTPGQGLQFLFEYFSETQRNKGNFPGRFSGRQFSNSRSEMNVSTLELGDSALYLCASSLEGTGVESQHFGDGTRLSIL.

This clonotype was observed a few times. The V call is TRBV12-3 or TRBV12-4, the J call TRBJ2-3, with a weak D call TRBD1 (6 bases). This CDR3 comprises 17 residues. The V end was cut by 5 bases, the J end by 1 base, with 19 bases between. The CDR3 is CASSLMTGGFRTDTQYF. In DNA, the CDR3 is TGTGCCAGCAGTCTCATGACAGGCGGCTTTCGCACAGATACGCAGTATTTT.

This clonotype was observed a few times. The V gene is TRBV12-3 or TRBV12-4, the J gene TRBJ2-4; tentative D call: TRBD2 (5 bases). V was trimmed by 3 bases and J by 8 bases, leaving 11 bases between them. This CDR3 contains 13 residues. This CDR3 reads CASSLSEADIQYF. For the CDR3, the DNA is TGTGCCAGCAGTTTGTCCGAAGCGGACATTCAGTACTTC.

There are a few counts of this clonotype. The CDR3 sequence: CAWRKQANTEAFF. DNA of the CDR3: TGTGCCTGGAGGAAACAGGCGAACACTGAAGCTTTCTTT. The chain recombines TRBV30 with TRBJ1-1, with D possibly TRBD1 on 5 matching bases. Per the germline V gene, CDR1 is GTSNPN and CDR2 is SVGIG (reference sequence). This CDR3 is 13 amino acids long. V lost 3 bases, J lost 1 base, and 9 bases lay in between.

The gene calls are TRBV7-8 and TRBJ1-4; 10 positions agree with TRBD1. This CDR3 comprises 16 residues. V lost 3 bases to trimming and J lost 4 bases; unmatched junction nucleotides: 5. The germline gives CDR1 SGHVS, CDR2 FQNEAQ. The CDR3 DNA reads as TGTGCCAGCAGCTTTGACAGGGGGCAGAGTAATGAAAAACTGTTTTTT. It codes for CASSFDRGQSNEKLFF.

This clonotype has at least ten counts. The V gene is TRBV7-9, the J gene TRBJ2-3; 12 nucleotides match TRBD2. The V segment lost 6 bases and the J segment 3 bases; nucleotides outside the gene matches: 7. Per the germline V gene, CDR1 is SEHNR and CDR2 is FQNEAQ (reference sequence). The CDR3 length is 16 residues. The CDR3: CASSLGLAGGTDTQYF. The DNA of the CDR3 is TGTGCCAGCAGTCTCGGGCTAGCGGGAGGGACAGATACGCAGTATTTT.

This chain links TRBV5-4 with TRBJ2-2; D gene unclear. The CDR3 consists of 14 residues. Germline CDR1 and CDR2: SGHNT and YYREEE (reference sequence). V lost 0 bases, J lost 4 bases, and 7 bases lay in between. Here the CDR3 reads CASSLEGATGELFF. In nucleotides, the CDR3 is TGTGCCAGCAGCTTGGAGGGTGCCACCGGGGAGCTGTTTTTT.

This chain uses TRBV20-1 with TRBJ2-7, with 7 bases lining up with TRBD1. Trimming removed 5 bases from V and 0 bases from J; junction bases left unmatched: 7. This CDR3 is built from 14 residues. CDR1 is DFQATT and CDR2 is SNEGSKA in the germline V gene (reference sequence). CDR3 sequence reads: CSAPDRSGSYEQYF. CDR3 nucleotide sequence: TGCAGTGCTCCGGACAGGTCGGGCTCCTACGAGCAGTACTTC.

V is TRBV9 and J is TRBJ2-5; D is undetermined. The CDR3 totals 12 residues. Trimming took 1 base from V and 5 from J, leaving 6 bases between them. The germline V gene has CDR1 SGDLS and CDR2 YYNGEE. In nucleotides, the CDR3 is TGTGCCAGCAGCGTATTTGGGGAGACCCAGTACTTC. This encodes CASSVFGETQYF.

The V and J genes are TRBV4-3 and TRBJ2-5, with 8 bases that match TRBD2. Germline values: CDR1 LGHNA, CDR2 YSLEER. The junction had 16 bases not matched to a gene; V was cut back by 5 bases and J by 5 bases. The CDR3 spans 17 residues. The CDR3 here is CASSYQDGRGIGETQYF. CDR3 bases: TGCGCCAGCAGCTACCAAGACGGGAGGGGGATTGGGGAGACCCAGTACTTC.

This clonotype was observed a few times. The CDR3 sequence is CASSQVGSPHEQYF. Here the CDR3 DNA reads TGTGCCAGCAGCCAAGTCGGGAGTCCCCACGAGCAGTACTTC. The chain combines TRBV3-1 with TRBJ2-7; D might be TRBD2 (6 bases). Germline CDR1 and CDR2: LGHDT and YNNKEL (reference sequence). Trimming took off 1 base at V and 5 bases at J, with 12 bases between the two ends. This CDR3 region has 14 residues.

This clonotype was found many times. V gene TRBV5-1 combines with J gene TRBJ1-6; 8 positions match TRBD1. This CDR3 is 16 amino acids long. CDR1 and CDR2 (germline): SGHRS, YFSETQ. The J segment lost 3 bases and the V segment lost 2 bases, leaving 4 bases of the junction unmatched. The CDR3 loop is CASSFDRGGYNSPLHF. Here the CDR3 DNA reads TGCGCCAGCAGCTTTGACAGGGGCGGCTATAATTCACCCCTCCACTTT.

This clonotype was counted only a few times. The gene calls are TRBV9 and TRBJ2-3, with D unclear. CDR1 SGDLS and CDR2 YYNGEE come from the germline V gene. Trimming pared 0 bases from V and 1 base from J, leaving 9 bases between. CDR3 length: 15 residues. CDR3 sequence: CASSVEGFRTDTQYF. The DNA for the CDR3 is TGTGCCAGCAGCGTAGAAGGGTTTCGCACAGATACGCAGTATTTT.

The V gene is TRBV3-1, the J gene TRBJ2-3; D is possibly TRBD2 (6 bases). The CDR3 runs to 13 residues. V was pared by 0 bases and J by 10 bases, with 11 bases between. CDR1 is LGHDT, CDR2 YNNKEL, per germline (reference sequence). The CDR3 protein is CASSQDKGGAQYF. In DNA, the CDR3 is TGTGCCAGCAGCCAAGATAAGGGAGGAGCGCAGTATTTT.

The chain recombines TRBV9 with TRBJ2-7; 10 nucleotides agree with TRBD2. The germline CDR1 and CDR2 sequences are SGDLS and YYNGEE. The trim removed 4 bases at V and 2 bases at J, leaving 6 bases unmatched. This CDR3 has 15 residues. For the CDR3, the DNA is TGTGCCAGCAGCCCTTTTAGCGGGGGGCCCTACGAGCAGTACTTC. Translating gives CASSPFSGGPYEQYF.

V usage is TRBV6-5 and J usage is TRBJ1-5; D is uncertain. Trimming cost V 0 bases and J 7 bases, with 13 bases left between them. CDR3 length equals 15 residues. The germline CDR1 and CDR2 sequences are MNHEY and SVGAGI. The CDR3 protein is CASSYSRAGGQPQHF. The CDR3, as DNA: TGTGCCAGCAGTTACTCGAGGGCAGGCGGACAGCCCCAGCATTTT.

This clonotype has a handful of counts. The rearrangement uses TRBV7-9 and TRBJ1-5; tentatively, D is TRBD1 (5 bases). V shed 1 base and J shed 5 bases, with 12 bases lying between them. Germline V gene lookup returns CDR1 SEHNR and CDR2 FQNEAQ (reference sequence). This CDR3 comprises 15 residues. The CDR3 loop is CASSLGGAGHQPQHF. As DNA, the CDR3 is TGTGCCAGCAGCTTAGGTGGGGCAGGGCATCAGCCCCAGCATTTT.

The genes are TRBV5-1 and TRBJ2-7, with a weak D call TRBD1 (5 bases). Between the trimmed V and J ends, which lost 2 bases and 2 bases, there was a span of 14 bases. CDR1 SGHRS and CDR2 YFSETQ come from the germline V gene. This CDR3 contains 15 residues. The CDR3 nucleotides read TGCGCCAGCAGCTTCGGGTGGGGCATGACCTACGAGCAGTACTTC. Translated, it gives CASSFGWGMTYEQYF.

The J gene is TRBJ2-2, the V gene TRBV7-2, with D tentatively TRBD1 or TRBD2 (6 bases each). The CDR3 is made up of 15 amino acids. Germline CDR1 is SGHTA and CDR2 is FQGNSA. V lost 1 base to trimming and J lost 6 bases, with 12 bases between them. In DNA form, the CDR3 reads TGTGCCAGCAGCTTAGGATGGGGGGCGGCCGGGGAGCTGTTTTTT. Its translation is CASSLGWGAAGELFF.

The table lists this clonotype with a few counts. DNA of the CDR3: TGTGCCAGCAGCTTCGGACTAGTTGTAGAGACCCAGTACTTC. This encodes CASSFGLVVETQYF. The genes are TRBV5-4 and TRBJ2-5, with TRBD2 matching 7 bases. The V gene end was trimmed by 2 bases and the J gene end by 4 bases; junction bases not matched to a gene: 5. The germline CDR1 and CDR2 sequences are SGHNT and YYREEE (reference sequence). This CDR3 has 14 amino acids.

This clonotype was counted only a few times. The chain has TRBV12-3 or TRBV12-4 and TRBJ2-5; no definite D call. Trimming cost V 6 bases and J 2 bases, with 13 bases left between them. This CDR3 region has 14 residues. In DNA, the CDR3 is TGTGCCAGCAGCCCCGGACGTACACAAGAGACCCAGTACTTC. This gives the protein CASSPGRTQETQYF.